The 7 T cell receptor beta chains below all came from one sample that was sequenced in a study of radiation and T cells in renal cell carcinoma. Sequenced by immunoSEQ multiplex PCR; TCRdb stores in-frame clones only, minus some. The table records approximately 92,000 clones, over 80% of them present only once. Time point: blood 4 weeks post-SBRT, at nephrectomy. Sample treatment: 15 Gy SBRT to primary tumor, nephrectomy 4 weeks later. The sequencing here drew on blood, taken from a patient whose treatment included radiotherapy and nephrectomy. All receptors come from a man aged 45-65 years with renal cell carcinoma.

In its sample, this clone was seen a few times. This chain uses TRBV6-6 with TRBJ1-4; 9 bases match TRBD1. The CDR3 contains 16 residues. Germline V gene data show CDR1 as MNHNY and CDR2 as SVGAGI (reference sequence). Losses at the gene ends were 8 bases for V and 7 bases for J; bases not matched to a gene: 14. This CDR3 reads CASLSGTGIVAEKLFF. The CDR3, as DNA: TGTGCCAGCTTGTCCGGGACAGGGATTGTCGCTGAAAAACTGTTTTTT.

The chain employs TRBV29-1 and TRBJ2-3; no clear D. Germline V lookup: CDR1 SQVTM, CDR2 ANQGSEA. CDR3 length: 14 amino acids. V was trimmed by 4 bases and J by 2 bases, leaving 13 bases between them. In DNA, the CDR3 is TGCAGCGTTGGGGCGGTAGGGTACACAGATACGCAGTATTTT. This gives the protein CSVGAVGYTDTQYF.

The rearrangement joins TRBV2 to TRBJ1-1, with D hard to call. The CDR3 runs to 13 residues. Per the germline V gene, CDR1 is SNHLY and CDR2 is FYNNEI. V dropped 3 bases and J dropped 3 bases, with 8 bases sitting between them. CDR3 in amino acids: CASSDLGDTEAFF. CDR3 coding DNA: TGTGCCAGCAGTGATCTGGGCGACACTGAAGCTTTCTTT.

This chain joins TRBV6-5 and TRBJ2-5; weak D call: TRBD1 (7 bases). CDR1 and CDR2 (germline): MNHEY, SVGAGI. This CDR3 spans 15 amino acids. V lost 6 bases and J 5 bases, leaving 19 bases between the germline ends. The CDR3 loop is CASSLGQEAGETQYF. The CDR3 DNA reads TGTGCCAGCAGCCTTGGACAGGAGGCGGGGGAGACCCAGTACTTC.

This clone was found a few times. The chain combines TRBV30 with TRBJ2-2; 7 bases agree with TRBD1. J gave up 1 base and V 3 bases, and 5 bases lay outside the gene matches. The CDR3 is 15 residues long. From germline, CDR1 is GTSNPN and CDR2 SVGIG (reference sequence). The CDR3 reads CAWSLRQGNTGELFF. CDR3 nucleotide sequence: TGTGCCTGGAGCCTAAGACAGGGGAACACCGGGGAGCTGTTTTTT.

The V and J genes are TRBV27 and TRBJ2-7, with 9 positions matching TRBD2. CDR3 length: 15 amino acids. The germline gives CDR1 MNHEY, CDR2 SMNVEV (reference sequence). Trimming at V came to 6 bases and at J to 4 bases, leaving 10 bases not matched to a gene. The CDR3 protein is CASRPRSGGGYEQYF. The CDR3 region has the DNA TGTGCCAGCAGGCCCCGTAGCGGGGGCGGATACGAGCAGTACTTC.

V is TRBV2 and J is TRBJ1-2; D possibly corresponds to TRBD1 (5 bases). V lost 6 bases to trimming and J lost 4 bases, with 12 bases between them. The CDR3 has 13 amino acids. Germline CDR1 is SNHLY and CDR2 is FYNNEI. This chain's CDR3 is CASRTTGPYGYTF. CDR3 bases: TGTGCCAGCAGGACTACAGGACCCTATGGCTACACCTTC.